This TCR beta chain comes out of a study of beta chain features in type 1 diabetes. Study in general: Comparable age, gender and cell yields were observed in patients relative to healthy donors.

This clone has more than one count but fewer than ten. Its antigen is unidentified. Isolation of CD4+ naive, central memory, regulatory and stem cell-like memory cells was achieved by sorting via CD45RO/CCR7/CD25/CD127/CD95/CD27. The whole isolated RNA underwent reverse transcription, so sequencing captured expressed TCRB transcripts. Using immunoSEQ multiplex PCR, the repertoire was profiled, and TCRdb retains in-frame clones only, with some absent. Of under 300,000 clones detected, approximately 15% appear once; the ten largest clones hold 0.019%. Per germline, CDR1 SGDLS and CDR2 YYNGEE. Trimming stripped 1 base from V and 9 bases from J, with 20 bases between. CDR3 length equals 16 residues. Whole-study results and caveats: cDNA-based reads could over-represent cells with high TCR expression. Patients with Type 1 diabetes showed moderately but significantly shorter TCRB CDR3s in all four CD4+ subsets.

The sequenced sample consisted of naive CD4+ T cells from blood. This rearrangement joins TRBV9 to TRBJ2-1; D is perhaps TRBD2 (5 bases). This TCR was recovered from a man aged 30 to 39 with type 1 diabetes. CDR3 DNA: TGTGCCAGCAGCGTAAATTGGGCCCGGCAAGGGAGTGAGCAGTTCTTC. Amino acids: CASSVNWARQGSEQFF.